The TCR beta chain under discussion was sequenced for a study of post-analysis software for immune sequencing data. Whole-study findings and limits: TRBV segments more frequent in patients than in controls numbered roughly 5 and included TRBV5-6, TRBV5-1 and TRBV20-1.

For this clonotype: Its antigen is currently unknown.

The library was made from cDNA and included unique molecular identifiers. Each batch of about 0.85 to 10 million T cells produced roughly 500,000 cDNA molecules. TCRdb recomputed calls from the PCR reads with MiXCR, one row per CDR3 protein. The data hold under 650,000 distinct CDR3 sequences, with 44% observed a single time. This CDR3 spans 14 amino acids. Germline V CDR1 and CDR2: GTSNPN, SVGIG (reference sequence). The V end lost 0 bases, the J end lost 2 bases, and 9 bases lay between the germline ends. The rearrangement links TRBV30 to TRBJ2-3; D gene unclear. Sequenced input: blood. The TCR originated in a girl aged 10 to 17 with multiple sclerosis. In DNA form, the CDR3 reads TGTGCCTGGAGTGTAGGTCCGAACACAGATACGCAGTATTTT. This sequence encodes CAWSVGPNTDTQYF.